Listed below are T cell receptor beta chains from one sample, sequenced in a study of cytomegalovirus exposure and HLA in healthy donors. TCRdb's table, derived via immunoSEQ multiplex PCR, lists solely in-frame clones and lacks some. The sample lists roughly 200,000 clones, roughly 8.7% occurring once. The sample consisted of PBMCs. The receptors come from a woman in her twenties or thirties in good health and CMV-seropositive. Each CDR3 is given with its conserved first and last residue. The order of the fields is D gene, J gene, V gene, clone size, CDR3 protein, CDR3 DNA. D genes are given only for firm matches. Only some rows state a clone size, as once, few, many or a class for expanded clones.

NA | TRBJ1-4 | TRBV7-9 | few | CASSPRGVEKLFF | TGTGCCAGCAGCCCACGTGGAGTTGAAAAACTGTTTTTT
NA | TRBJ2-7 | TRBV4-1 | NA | CASSQEASETRYEQYF | TGCGCCAGCAGCCAAGAGGCTAGCGAGACTCGCTACGAGCAGTACTTC
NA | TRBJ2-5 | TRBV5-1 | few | CASSLVIEETQYF | TGCGCCAGCAGCTTGGTTATAGAGGAGACCCAGTACTTC
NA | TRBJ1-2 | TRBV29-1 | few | CSVVRSGGYGYTF | TGCAGCGTTGTAAGGTCGGGGGGCTATGGCTACACCTTC
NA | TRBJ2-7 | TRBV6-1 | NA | CASSEGVIPTYEQYF | TGTGCCAGCAGTGAAGGAGTCATACCTACCTACGAGCAGTACTTC
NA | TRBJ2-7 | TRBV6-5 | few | CASSRGGQSYEQYF | TGTGCCAGCAGTCGCGGTGGACAGAGCTACGAGCAGTACTTC
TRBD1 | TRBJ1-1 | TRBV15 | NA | CATSLIGTGGTEAFF | TGTGCCACCAGCCTAATAGGGACAGGGGGCACTGAAGCTTTCTTT
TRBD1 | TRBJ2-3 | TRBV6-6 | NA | CASSYTRGRTDTQYF | TGTGCCAGCAGTTACACGAGGGGGCGCACAGATACGCAGTATTTT
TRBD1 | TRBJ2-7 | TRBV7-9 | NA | CASSLHTGGWSYEQYF | TGTGCCAGCAGCTTACACACAGGGGGATGGTCCTACGAGCAGTACTTC
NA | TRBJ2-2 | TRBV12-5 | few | CASVGAPLESGTGELFF | TGTGCTAGTGTCGGCGCCCCTTTAGAGTCGGGGACCGGGGAGCTGTTTTTT
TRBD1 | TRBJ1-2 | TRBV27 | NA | CASSYTGDNGYTF | TGTGCCAGCAGTTATACAGGGGATAATGGCTACACCTTC
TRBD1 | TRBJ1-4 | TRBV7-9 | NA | CASSLIGQGAEKLFF | TGTGCCAGCAGCTTGATAGGACAGGGGGCCGAAAAACTGTTTTTT
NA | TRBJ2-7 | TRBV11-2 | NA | CASSLGLQGREQYF | TGTGCCAGCAGCTTAGGCCTCCAGGGGAGAGAGCAGTACTTC
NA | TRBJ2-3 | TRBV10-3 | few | CAIGESTDTQYF | TGTGCCATCGGAGAGAGCACAGATACGCAGTATTTT
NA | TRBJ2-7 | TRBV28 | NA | CASSSRRTFTYEQYF | TGTGCCAGCAGTTCTAGAAGGACTTTTACCTACGAGCAGTACTTC
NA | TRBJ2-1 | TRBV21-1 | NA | CASSQGGRWTDFYNEQFF | TGTGCCAGCAGCCAGGGGGGCCGTTGGACAGATTTCTACAATGAGCAGTTCTTC
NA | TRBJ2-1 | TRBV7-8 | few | CASSFTGLVFF | TGTGCCAGCAGCTTCACAGGGTTAGTATTCTTC
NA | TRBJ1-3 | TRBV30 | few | CAWRSRGRVYF | TGTGCCTGGAGGAGCAGGGGTAGGGTATATTTT
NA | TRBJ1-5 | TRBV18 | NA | CASSPAGSNQPQHF | TGTGCCAGCTCACCAGCCGGGTCCAATCAGCCCCAGCATTTT
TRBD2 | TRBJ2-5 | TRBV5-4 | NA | CASSRLAGGLGQETQYF | TGTGCCAGCAGCCGACTAGCGGGAGGATTAGGGCAAGAGACCCAGTACTTC
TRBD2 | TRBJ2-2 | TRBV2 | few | CASTPEAGGPVTGELFF | TGTGCCAGCACCCCTGAGGCGGGAGGGCCGGTCACCGGGGAGCTGTTTTTT
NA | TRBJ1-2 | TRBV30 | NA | CAWRNPRGQVIYGYTF | TGTGCCTGGAGGAACCCGCGGGGGCAGGTTATCTATGGCTACACCTTC
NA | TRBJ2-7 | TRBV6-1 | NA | CASNDRTLYEQYF | TGTGCCAGCAATGACCGGACTCTTTACGAGCAGTACTTC
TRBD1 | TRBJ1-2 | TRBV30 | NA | CAWRGTGNGYTF | TGTGCCTGGAGAGGGACAGGGAACGGCTACACCTTC
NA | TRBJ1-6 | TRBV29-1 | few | CSARRDSNSPLHF | TGCAGCGCCCGGAGGGATAGTAATTCACCCCTCCACTTT
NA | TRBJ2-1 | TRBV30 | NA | CAWSGQRSYNEQFF | TGTGCCTGGAGTGGGCAGAGGTCCTACAATGAGCAGTTCTTC
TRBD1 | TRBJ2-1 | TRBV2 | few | CASGTGNNEQFF | TGTGCCAGCGGGACAGGCAACAATGAGCAGTTCTTC
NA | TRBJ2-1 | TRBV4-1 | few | CASSQVSSPGNEQFF | TGCGCCAGCAGCCAAGTAAGCTCCCCGGGCAATGAGCAGTTCTTC
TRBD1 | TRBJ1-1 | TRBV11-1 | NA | CASSWTGVTEAFF | TGTGCCAGCAGCTGGACAGGGGTAACTGAAGCTTTCTTT
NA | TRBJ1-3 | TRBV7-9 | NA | CASSLDASTGNTIYF | TGTGCCAGCAGCTTAGATGCGAGCACCGGAAACACCATATATTTT
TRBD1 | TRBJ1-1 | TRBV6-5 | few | CASSYHGQGSTEAFF | TGTGCCAGCAGTTACCATGGACAGGGGTCGACTGAAGCTTTCTTT
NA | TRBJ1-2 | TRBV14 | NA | CASSQLGRRYGYTF | TGTGCCAGCAGCCAACTGGGCAGGCGCTATGGCTACACCTTC
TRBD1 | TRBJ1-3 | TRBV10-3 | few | CAISESGGERNTIYF | TGTGCCATCAGTGAGTCAGGGGGCGAGAGAAACACCATATATTTT
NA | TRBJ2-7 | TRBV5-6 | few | CASSLGIGDEQYF | TGTGCCAGCAGCTTGGGTATAGGGGACGAGCAGTACTTC
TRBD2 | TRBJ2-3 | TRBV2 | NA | CASRTSGRDTQYF | TGTGCCAGCAGGACTAGCGGGAGAGATACGCAGTATTTT
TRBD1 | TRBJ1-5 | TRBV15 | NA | CATSRDGTGSQPQHF | TGTGCCACCAGCAGAGATGGGACAGGGAGTCAGCCCCAGCATTTT
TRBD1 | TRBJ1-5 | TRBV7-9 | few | CASSLQGAGQPQHF | TGTGCCAGCAGCTTACAGGGGGCTGGTCAGCCCCAGCATTTT
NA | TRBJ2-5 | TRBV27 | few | CASSFLQGTQYF | TGTGCCAGCAGTTTTTTACAGGGAACCCAGTACTTC
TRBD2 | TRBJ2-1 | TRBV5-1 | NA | CASMVAGGPGSYNEQFF | TGCGCCAGCATGGTAGCGGGAGGGCCCGGCTCCTACAATGAGCAGTTCTTC
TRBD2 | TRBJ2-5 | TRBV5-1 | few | CASSTDGQSGAQYF | TGCGCCAGCAGTACCGACGGGCAAAGCGGGGCCCAGTACTTC
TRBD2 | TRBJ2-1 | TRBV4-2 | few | CASSQDSGGMSSYNEQFF | TGTGCCAGCAGCCAAGATTCCGGGGGGATGAGCTCCTACAATGAGCAGTTCTTC
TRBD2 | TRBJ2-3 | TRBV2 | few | CASSQTSGGTDTQYF | TGTGCCAGCAGTCAAACTAGCGGAGGCACAGATACGCAGTATTTT
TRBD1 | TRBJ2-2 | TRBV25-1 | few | CASSEDRDTGELFF | TGTGCCAGCAGTGAGGACAGGGACACCGGGGAGCTGTTTTTT
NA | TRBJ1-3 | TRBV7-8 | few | CASSEKLSGNTIYF | TGTGCCAGCAGTGAAAAGCTTTCTGGAAACACCATATATTTT
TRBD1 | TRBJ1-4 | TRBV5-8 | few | CASSSDRGGTNEKLFF | TGTGCCAGCAGCTCTGACAGGGGAGGTACTAATGAAAAACTGTTTTTT
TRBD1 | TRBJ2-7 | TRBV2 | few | CASSVAGGGGEQYF | TGTGCCAGCAGCGTGGCAGGGGGCGGCGGCGAGCAGTACTTC
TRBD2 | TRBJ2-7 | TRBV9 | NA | CASSVGTSAYYEQYF | TGTGCCAGCAGCGTAGGAACTAGCGCTTACTACGAGCAGTACTTC
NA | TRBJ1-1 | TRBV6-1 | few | CASPRDRRTEAFF | TGTGCCAGCCCTAGAGACAGGAGGACTGAAGCTTTCTTT